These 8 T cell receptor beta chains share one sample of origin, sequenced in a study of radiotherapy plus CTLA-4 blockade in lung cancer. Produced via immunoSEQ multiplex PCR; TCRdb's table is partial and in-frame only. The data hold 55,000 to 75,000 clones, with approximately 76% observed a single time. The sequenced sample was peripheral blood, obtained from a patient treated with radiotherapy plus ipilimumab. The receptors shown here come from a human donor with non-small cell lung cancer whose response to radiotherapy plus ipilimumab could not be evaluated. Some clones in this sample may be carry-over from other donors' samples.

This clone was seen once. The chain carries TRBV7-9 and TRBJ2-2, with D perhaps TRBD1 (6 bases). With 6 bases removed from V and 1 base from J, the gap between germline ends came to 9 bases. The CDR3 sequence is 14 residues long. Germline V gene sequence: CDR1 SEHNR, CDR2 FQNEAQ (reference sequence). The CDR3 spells CASSTQGNTGELFF. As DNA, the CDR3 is TGTGCCAGCAGTACACAGGGGAACACCGGGGAGCTGTTTTTT.

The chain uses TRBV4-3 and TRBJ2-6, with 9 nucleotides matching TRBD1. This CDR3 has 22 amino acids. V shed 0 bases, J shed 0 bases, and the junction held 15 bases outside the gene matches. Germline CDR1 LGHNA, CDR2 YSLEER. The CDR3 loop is CASSQDVVTGGILSSGANVLTF. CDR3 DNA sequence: TGCGCCAGCAGCCAAGACGTGGTAACAGGGGGCATTCTTAGCTCTGGGGCCAACGTCCTGACTTTC.

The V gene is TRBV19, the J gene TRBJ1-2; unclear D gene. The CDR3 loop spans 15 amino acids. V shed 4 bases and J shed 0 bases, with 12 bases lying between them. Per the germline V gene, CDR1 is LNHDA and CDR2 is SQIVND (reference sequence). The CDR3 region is CASSTRTNTNYGYTF. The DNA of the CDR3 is TGTGCCAGTAGTACACGGACTAACACTAACTATGGCTACACCTTC.

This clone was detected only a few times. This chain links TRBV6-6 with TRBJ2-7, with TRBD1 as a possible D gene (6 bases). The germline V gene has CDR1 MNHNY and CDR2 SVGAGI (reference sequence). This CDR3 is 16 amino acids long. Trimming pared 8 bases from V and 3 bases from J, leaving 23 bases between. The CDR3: CASVNGIVDSRYEQYF. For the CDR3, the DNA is TGTGCCAGCGTTAACGGGATCGTGGACAGTCGCTACGAGCAGTACTTC.

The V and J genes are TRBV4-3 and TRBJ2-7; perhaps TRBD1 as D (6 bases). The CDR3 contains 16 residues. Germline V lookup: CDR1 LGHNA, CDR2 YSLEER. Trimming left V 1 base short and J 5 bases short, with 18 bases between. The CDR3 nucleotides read TGCGCCAGCAGCCAAGTATGGGGGCAGCACGAGGACGAGCAGTACTTC. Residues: CASSQVWGQHEDEQYF.

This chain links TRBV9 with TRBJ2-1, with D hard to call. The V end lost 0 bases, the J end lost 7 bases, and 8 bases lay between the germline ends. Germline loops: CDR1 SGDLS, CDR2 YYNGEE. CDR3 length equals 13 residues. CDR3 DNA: TGTGCCAGCAGCGTAGCATCGGGTAATGAGCAGTTCTTC. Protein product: CASSVASGNEQFF.

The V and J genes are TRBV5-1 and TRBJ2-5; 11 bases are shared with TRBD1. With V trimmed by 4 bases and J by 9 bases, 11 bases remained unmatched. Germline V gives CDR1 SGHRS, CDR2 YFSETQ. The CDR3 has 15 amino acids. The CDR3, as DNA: TGCGCCAGCAGCGGCGGGACAGGGGGGACGGTGGCCCAGTACTTC. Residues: CASSGGTGGTVAQYF.

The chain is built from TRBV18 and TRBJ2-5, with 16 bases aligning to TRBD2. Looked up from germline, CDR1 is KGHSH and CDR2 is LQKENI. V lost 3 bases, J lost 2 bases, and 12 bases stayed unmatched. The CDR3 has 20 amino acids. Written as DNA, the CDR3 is TGTGCCAGCTCACCTCGGCGGGGACTAGCGGGGGGGCCAAGGCAAGAGACCCAGTACTTC. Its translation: CASSPRRGLAGGPRQETQYF.